The T cell receptor beta chain described here comes from a study of blood T cells in healthy people across ages. Overall study results and limits: Nothing was known about donor CMV status, and this possibly confounded expanded clonotype changes.

The second PCR ran roughly 6 to 11 cycles with a sample-barcoded 5' primer and J-beta primers. TCRdb independently ran MiXCR on the 5' RACE reads; one entry per CDR3 protein. Of over a million distinct CDR3 sequences listed, 40% to 55% are singletons. In germline, CDR1 is SGDLS, CDR2 YYNGEE. CDR3 length equals 15 residues. J lost 6 bases, V lost 4 bases, and 10 bases had no gene match. Isolated PBMCs totaled at least 6.5 million in each sample. Comment on this clonotype: The antigen remains undetermined.

This receptor was obtained from a woman between 55 and 75 years old in good health. Sequenced: blood. V usage is TRBV9 and J usage is TRBJ2-3; 8 bases line up with TRBD1. This CDR3 reads CASSRTPSGGDTQYF. The CDR3 coding sequence is TGTGCCAGCAGCAGAACCCCCTCAGGGGGCGATACGCAGTATTTT.